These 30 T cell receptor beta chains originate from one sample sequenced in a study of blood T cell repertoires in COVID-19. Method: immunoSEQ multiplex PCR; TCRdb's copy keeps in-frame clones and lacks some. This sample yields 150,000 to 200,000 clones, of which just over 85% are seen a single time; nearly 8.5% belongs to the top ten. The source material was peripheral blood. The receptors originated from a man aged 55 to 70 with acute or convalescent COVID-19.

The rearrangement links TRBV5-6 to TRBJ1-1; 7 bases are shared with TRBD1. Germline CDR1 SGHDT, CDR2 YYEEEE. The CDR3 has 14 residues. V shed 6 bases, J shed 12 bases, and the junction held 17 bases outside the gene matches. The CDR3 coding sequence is TGTGCCAGCACATTTTTACTCGACAGGGACGGAACTTTCTTT. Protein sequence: CASTFLLDRDGTFF.

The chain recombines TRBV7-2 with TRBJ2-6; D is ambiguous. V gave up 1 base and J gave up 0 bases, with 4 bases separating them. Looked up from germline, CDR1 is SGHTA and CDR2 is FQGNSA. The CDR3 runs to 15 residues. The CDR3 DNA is TGTGCCAGCAGCTTAGAGCCCTCTGGGGCCAACGTCCTGACTTTC. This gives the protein CASSLEPSGANVLTF. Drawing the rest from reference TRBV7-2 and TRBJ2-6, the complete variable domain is GAGVSQSPSNKVTEKGKDVELRCDPISGHTALYWYRQSLGQGLEFLIYFQGNSAPDKSGLPSDRFSAERTGGSVSTLTIQRTQQEDSAVYLCASSLEPSGANVLTFGAGSRLTVL.

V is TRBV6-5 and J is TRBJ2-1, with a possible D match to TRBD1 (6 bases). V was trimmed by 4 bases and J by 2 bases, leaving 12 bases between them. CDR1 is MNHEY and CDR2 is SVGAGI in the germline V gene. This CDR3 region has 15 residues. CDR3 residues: CASSSRGRAYNEQFF. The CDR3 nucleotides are TGTGCCAGCAGTTCCAGGGGACGAGCCTACAATGAGCAGTTCTTC.

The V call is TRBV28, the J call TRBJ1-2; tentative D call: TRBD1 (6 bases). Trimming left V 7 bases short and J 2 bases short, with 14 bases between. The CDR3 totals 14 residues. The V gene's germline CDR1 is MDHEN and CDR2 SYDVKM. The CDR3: CASIGAGANYGYTF. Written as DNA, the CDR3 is TGTGCCAGCATCGGGGCAGGGGCCAACTATGGCTACACCTTC.

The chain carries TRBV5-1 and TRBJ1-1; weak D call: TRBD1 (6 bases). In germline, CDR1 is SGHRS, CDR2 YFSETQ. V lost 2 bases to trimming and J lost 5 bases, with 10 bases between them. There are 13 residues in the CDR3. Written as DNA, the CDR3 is TGCGCCAGCAGCTTCCAACAGGGTACTGAAGCTTTCTTT. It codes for CASSFQQGTEAFF. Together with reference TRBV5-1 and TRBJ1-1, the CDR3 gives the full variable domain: KAGVTQTPRYLIKTRGQQVTLSCSPISGHRSVSWYQQTPGQGLQFLFEYFSETQRNKGNFPGRFSGRQFSNSRSEMNVSTLELGDSALYLCASSFQQGTEAFFGQGTRLTVV.

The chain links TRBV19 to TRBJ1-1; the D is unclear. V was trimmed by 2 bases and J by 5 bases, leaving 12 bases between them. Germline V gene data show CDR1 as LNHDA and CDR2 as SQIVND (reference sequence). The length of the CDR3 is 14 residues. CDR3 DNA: TGTGCCAGTAGTATATCAGCGGGTGGGACTGAAGCTTTCTTT. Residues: CASSISAGGTEAFF.

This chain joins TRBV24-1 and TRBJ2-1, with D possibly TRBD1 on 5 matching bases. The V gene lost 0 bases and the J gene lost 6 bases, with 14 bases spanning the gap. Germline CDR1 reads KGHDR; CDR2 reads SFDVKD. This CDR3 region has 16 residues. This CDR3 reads CATSDLGQGNANEQFF. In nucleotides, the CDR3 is TGTGCCACCAGTGATTTGGGGCAGGGCAACGCCAATGAGCAGTTCTTC.

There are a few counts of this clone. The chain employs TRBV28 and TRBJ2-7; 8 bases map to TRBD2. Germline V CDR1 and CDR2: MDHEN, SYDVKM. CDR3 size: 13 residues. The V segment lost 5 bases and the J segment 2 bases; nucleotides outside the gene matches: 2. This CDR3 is CASSTSGTYEQYF. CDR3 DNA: TGTGCCAGCAGTACTAGCGGTACCTACGAGCAGTACTTC.

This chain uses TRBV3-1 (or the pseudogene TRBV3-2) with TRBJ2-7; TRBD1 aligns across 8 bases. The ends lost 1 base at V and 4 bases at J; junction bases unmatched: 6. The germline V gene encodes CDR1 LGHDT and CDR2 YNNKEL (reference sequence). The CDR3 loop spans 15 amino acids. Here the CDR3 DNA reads TGTGCCAGCAGCCAAGGAGGACAGGGTAATTACGAGCAGTACTTC. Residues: CASSQGGQGNYEQYF.

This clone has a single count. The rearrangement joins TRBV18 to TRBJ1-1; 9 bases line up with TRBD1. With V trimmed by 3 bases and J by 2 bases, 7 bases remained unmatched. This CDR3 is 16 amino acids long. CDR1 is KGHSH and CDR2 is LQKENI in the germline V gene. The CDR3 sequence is CASSPPTGGANTEAFF. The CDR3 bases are TGTGCCAGCTCACCCCCGACAGGGGGAGCAAACACTGAAGCTTTCTTT. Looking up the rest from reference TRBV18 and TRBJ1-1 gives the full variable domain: NAGVMQNPRHLVRRRGQEARLRCSPMKGHSHVYWYRQLPEEGLKFMVYLQKENIIDESGMPKERFSAEFPKEGPSILRIQQVVRGDSAAYFCASSPPTGGANTEAFFGQGTRLTVV.

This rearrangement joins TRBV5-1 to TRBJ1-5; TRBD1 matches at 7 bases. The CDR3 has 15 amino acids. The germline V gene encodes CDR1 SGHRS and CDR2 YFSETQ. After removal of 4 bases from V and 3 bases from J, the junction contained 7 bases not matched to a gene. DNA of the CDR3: TGCGCCAGCAGCCTATATACAGGGGACAATCAGCCCCAGCATTTT. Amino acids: CASSLYTGDNQPQHF. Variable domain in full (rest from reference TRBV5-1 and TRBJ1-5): KAGVTQTPRYLIKTRGQQVTLSCSPISGHRSVSWYQQTPGQGLQFLFEYFSETQRNKGNFPGRFSGRQFSNSRSEMNVSTLELGDSALYLCASSLYTGDNQPQHFGDGTRLSIL.

This CDR3 reads CASSLPDSYFGYTF. The CDR3 bases are TGTGCCAGCAGCCTACCCGACAGTTACTTTGGCTACACCTTC. This chain connects TRBV5-4 to TRBJ1-2; possibly TRBD1 for D (5 bases). The CDR3 runs 14 residues. The germline gives CDR1 SGHNT, CDR2 YYREEE (reference sequence). The ends were cut back, 4 bases at V and 7 bases at J, with 17 bases in the middle.

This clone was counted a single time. The CDR3 loop reads CASSGSGFGVDNEQFF. The CDR3 nucleotides read TGTGCCAGCAGTGGATCAGGGTTCGGAGTTGACAATGAGCAGTTCTTC. This sequence joins TRBV2 and TRBJ2-1, with TRBD1 as a possible D gene (5 bases). The germline V gene encodes CDR1 SNHLY and CDR2 FYNNEI. This CDR3 is built from 16 residues. V gave up 4 bases and J gave up 5 bases, with 18 bases separating them.

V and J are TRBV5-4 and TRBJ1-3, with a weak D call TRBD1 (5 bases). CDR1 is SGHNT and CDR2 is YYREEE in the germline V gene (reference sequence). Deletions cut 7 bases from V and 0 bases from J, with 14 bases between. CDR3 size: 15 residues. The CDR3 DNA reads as TGTGCCAGCGGTAGGGGACTCGGCTCTGGAAACACCATATATTTT. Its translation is CASGRGLGSGNTIYF. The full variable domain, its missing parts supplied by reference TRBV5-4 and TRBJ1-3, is ETGVTQSPTHLIKTRGQQVTLRCSSQSGHNTVSWYQQALGQGPQFIFQYYREEENGRGNFPPRFSGLQFPNYSSELNVNALELDDSALYLCASGRGLGSGNTIYFGEGSWLTVV.

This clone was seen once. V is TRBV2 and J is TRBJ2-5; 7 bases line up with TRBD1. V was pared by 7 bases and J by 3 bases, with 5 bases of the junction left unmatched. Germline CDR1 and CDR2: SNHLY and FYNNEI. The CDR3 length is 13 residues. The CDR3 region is CASMTGTEETQYF. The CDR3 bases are TGTGCCAGCATGACCGGGACAGAAGAGACCCAGTACTTC.

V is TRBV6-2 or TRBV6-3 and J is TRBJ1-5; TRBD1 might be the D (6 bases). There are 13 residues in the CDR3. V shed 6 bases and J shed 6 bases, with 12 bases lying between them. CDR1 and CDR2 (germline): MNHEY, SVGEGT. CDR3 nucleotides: TGTGCCAGCAGCCAGCCAGGGGTTCAGCCCCAGCATTTT. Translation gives CASSQPGVQPQHF.

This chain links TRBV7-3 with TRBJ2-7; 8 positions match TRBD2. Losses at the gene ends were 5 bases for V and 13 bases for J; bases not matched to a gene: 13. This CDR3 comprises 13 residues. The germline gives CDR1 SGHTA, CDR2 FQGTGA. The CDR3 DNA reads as TGTGCCAGCAGCCAATCAGGAGCGGGAGACTTTTACTTC. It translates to CASSQSGAGDFYF.

For the CDR3, the DNA is TGTGCCAAACGGGAGGGCACTAATGAAAAACTGTTTTTT. This gives the protein CAKREGTNEKLFF. The chain carries TRBV27 and TRBJ1-4, with D unclear. Germline V gene lookup returns CDR1 MNHEY and CDR2 SMNVEV (reference sequence). This CDR3 is built from 13 residues. V was clipped by 10 bases and J by 2 bases, with 11 bases between them.

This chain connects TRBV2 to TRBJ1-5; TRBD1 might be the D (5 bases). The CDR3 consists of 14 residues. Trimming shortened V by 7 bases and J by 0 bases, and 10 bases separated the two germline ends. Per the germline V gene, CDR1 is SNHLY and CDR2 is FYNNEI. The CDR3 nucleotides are TGTGCCAGCAAGGGGTCATATAGCAATCAGCCCCAGCATTTT. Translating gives CASKGSYSNQPQHF.

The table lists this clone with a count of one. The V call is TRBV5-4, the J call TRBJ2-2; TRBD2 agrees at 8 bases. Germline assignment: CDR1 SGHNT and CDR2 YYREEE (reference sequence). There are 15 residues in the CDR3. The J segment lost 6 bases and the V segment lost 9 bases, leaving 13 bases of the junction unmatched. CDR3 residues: CATSREGSVAGELFF. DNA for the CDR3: TGTGCCACCTCTCGGGAGGGTAGTGTAGCCGGGGAGCTGTTTTTT.

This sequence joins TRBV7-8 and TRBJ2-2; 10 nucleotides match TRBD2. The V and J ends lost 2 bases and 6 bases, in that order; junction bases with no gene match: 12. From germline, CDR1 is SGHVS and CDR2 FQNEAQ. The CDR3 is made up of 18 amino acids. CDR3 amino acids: CASSLSRTLAGFAGELFF. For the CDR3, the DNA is TGTGCCAGCAGCTTATCCCGAACACTAGCGGGATTCGCCGGGGAGCTGTTTTTT.

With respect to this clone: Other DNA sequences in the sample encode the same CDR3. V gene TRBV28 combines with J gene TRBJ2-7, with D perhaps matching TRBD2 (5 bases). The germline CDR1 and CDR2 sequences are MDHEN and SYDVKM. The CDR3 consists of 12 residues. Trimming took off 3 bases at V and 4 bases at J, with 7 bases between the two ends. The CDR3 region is CASSLGGYEQYF. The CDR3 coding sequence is TGTGCCAGCAGTTTGGGCGGGTACGAGCAGTACTTC.

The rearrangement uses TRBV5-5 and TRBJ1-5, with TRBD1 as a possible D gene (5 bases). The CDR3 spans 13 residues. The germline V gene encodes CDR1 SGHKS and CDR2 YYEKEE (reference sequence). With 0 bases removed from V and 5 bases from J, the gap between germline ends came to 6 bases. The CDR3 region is CASSLGGDQPQHF. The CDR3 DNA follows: TGTGCCAGCAGCTTGGGGGGGGATCAGCCCCAGCATTTT.

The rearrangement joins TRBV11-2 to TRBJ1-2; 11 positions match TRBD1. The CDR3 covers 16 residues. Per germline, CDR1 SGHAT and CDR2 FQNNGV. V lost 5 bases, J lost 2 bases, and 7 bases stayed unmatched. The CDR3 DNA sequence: TGTGCCAGCAGCCCTCCGGGACAGGGGGGGAACTATGGCTACACCTTC. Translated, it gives CASSPPGQGGNYGYTF.

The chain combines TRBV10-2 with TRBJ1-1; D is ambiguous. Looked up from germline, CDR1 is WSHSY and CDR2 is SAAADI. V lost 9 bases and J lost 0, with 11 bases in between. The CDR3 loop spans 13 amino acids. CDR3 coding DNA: TGCGCCAGTAAGACAACGTTGAACACTGAAGCTTTCTTT. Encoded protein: CASKTTLNTEAFF.

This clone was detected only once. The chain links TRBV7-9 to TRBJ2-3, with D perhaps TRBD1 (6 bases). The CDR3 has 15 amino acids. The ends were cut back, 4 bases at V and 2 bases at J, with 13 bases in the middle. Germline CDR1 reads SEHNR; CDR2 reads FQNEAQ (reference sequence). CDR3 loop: CASSWGRDITDTQYF. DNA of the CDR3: TGTGCCAGCAGCTGGGGCCGGGACATCACAGATACGCAGTATTTT.

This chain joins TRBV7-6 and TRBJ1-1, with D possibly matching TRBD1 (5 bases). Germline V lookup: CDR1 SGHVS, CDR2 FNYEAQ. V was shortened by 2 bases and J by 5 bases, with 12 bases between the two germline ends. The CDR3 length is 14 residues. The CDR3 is CASSLSQGSTEAFF. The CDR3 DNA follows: TGTGCCAGCAGCTTAAGCCAGGGCAGTACTGAAGCTTTCTTT.

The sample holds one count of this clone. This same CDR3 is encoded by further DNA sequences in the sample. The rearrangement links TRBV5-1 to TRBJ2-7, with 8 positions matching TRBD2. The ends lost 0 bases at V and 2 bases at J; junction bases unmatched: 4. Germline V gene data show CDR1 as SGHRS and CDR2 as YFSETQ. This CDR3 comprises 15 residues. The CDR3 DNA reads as TGCGCCAGCAGCTTGGTTGTAGCGGGGACCTACGAGCAGTACTTC. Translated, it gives CASSLVVAGTYEQYF.

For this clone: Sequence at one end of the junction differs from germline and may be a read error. CDR3 coding DNA: TGTGCCAGCAGCTTATCCGAGGGGGCCTATGGCTACACCTTC. Amino acids: CASSLSEGAYGYTF. The V gene is TRBV28, the J gene TRBJ1-2; 7 bases are shared with TRBD1. CDR3 length: 14 amino acids. CDR1 is MDHEN, CDR2 SYDVKM, per germline.

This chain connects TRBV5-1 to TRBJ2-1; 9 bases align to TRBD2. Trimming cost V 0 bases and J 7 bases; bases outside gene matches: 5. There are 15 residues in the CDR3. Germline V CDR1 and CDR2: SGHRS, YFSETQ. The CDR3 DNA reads TGCGCCAGCAGCTTGGGGCTAGCGGGATTGAATGAGCAGTTCTTC. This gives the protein CASSLGLAGLNEQFF.